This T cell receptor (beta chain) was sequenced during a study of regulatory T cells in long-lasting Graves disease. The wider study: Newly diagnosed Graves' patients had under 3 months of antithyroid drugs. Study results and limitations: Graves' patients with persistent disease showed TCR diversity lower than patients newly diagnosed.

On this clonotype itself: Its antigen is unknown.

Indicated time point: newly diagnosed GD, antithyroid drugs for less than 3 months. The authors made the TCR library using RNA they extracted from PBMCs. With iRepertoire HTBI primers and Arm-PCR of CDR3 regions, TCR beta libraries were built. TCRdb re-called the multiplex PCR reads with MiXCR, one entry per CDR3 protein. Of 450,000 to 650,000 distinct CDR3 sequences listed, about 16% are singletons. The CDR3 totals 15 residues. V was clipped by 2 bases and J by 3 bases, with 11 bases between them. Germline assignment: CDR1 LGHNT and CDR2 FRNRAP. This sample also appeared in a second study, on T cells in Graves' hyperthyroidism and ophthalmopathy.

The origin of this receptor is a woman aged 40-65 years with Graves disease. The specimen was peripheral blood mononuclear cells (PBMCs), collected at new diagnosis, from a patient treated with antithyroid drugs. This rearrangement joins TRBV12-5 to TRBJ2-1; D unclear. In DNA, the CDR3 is TGTGCTAGTGGTTTGATTCGAGGAAACTACAATGAGCAGTTCTTC. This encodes CASGLIRGNYNEQFF.